This is a list of T cell receptor beta chains from one sample in a study of blood T cell repertoires in COVID-19. The protocol was immunoSEQ multiplex PCR, while the TCRdb copy is restricted to in-frame clones and leaves out a portion. Altogether nearly 350,000 clones are present, more than 75% being singletons, with the ten largest covering 2.5% to 4%. The sequencing input was peripheral blood. These receptors all stem from a woman younger than 30 who had recovered from COVID-19. Each CDR3 is given with its conserved first and last residue. The D gene is left open where the match is weak. Not every row has a clone size; where given, it reads once, few, many or a size class.

-	TRBV3-1/TRBV3-2	-	TRBJ1-6	CASSQIRSSYNSPLHF	TGTGCCAGCAGCCAGATCCGGAGCTCCTATAATTCACCCCTCCACTTT
-	TRBV11-2	-	TRBJ2-1	CASSLNGGRPNEQFF	TGTGCCAGCAGCTTAAATGGCGGCCGCCCCAATGAGCAGTTCTTC
-	TRBV10-3	-	TRBJ2-3	CAISESLAGDTQYF	TGTGCCATCAGTGAGTCCCTAGCCGGAGATACGCAGTATTTT
TRBD2	TRBV5-1	-	TRBJ2-5	CASSLTSGIPETQYF	TGCGCCAGCAGCTTAACTAGCGGGATTCCTGAGACCCAGTACTTC
TRBD1	TRBV6-5	-	TRBJ1-3	CASKETGAGGNTIYF	TGTGCCAGCAAGGAGACAGGGGCTGGCGGAAACACCATATATTTT
TRBD1	TRBV30	-	TRBJ1-5	CASGQNNQPQHF	TGTGCCTCGGGACAGAACAATCAGCCCCAGCATTTT
-	TRBV11-2	-	TRBJ2-1	CASSKAGTLSYNEQFF	TGTGCCAGCAGCAAAGCAGGGACTCTATCCTACAATGAGCAGTTCTTC
TRBD2	TRBV9	-	TRBJ2-5	CASSVAPSGSQETQYF	TGTGCCAGCAGCGTAGCTCCTAGCGGGAGCCAAGAGACCCAGTACTTC
TRBD2	TRBV6-5	-	TRBJ2-3	CASSYSAGVDTQYF	TGTGCCAGCAGTTACTCAGCGGGAGTAGATACGCAGTATTTT
-	TRBV6-1	few	TRBJ1-3	CASSDPQGVSTNTIYF	TGTGCCAGCAGTGATCCACAGGGAGTTTCAACCAACACCATATATTTT
TRBD2	TRBV5-1	-	TRBJ2-3	CASSPVTSSGRTDTQYF	TGCGCCAGCAGCCCTGTCACTTCTAGCGGGAGGACAGATACGCAGTATTTT
TRBD1	TRBV7-2	-	TRBJ1-4	CASSLGRQGDEKLFF	TGTGCCAGCAGCTTAGGCCGACAGGGAGATGAAAAACTGTTTTTT
-	TRBV24-1	-	TRBJ2-5	CATSDSGSSQETQYF	TGTGCCACCAGTGATAGCGGAAGTTCACAAGAGACCCAGTACTTC
-	TRBV20-1	-	TRBJ1-1	CSASHQGNRGAFF	TGCAGTGCTAGTCACCAGGGCAATAGAGGAGCTTTCTTT
TRBD1	TRBV7-9	-	TRBJ1-5	CASSLWGTDSQPQHF	TGTGCCAGCAGCTTATGGGGGACAGACAGTCAGCCCCAGCATTTT
TRBD1	TRBV27	-	TRBJ1-2	CASSSSHRGIPYGYTF	TGTGCCAGCAGTTCTTCCCACAGGGGCATACCTTATGGCTACACCTTC
-	TRBV4-1	-	TRBJ2-5	CASSQVRDDQETQYF	TGCGCCAGCAGCCAAGTGAGGGATGACCAAGAGACCCAGTACTTC
-	TRBV7-8	-	TRBJ1-5	CASGAGTNQPQHF	TGTGCCAGCGGAGCAGGGACAAATCAGCCCCAGCATTTT
TRBD2	TRBV24-1	once	TRBJ2-2	CATMSGGTGELFF	TGTGCCACCATGAGCGGGGGCACCGGGGAGCTGTTTTTT
-	TRBV15	-	TRBJ1-5	CATSRGWTEGNQPQHF	TGTGCCACCAGCAGGGGCTGGACAGAAGGAAATCAGCCCCAGCATTTT
TRBD2	TRBV10-3	-	TRBJ2-3	CAISVSRSGGRAGTDTQYF	TGTGCCATCAGTGTTTCTAGGAGTGGCGGGAGGGCTGGCACAGATACGCAGTATTTT
TRBD1	TRBV5-6	-	TRBJ2-5	CASSRIGDRGETQYF	TGTGCCAGCAGCCGGATAGGGGACAGGGGAGAGACCCAGTACTTC
TRBD1	TRBV7-2	-	TRBJ1-6	CASSSPGTGGPYNSPLHF	TGTGCCAGCAGCTCCCCCGGGACAGGGGGCCCCTATAATTCACCCCTCCACTTT
-	TRBV7-8	-	TRBJ1-1	CASSLRGTEAFF	TGTGCCAGCAGCTTAAGGGGCACTGAAGCTTTCTTT
-	TRBV7-9	-	TRBJ1-1	CASTLISDNTEAFF	TGTGCCAGCACCTTAATCAGCGACAACACTGAAGCTTTCTTT
TRBD2	TRBV6-2/TRBV6-3	-	TRBJ2-1	CASSRTSGIYNEQFF	TGTGCCAGCAGTCGGACTAGCGGGATATATAATGAGCAGTTCTTC
TRBD2	TRBV30	-	TRBJ2-3	CAWVGGSGTDTQYF	TGTGCCTGGGTCGGGGGGAGTGGCACAGATACGCAGTATTTT
TRBD1	TRBV7-2	once	TRBJ1-6	CASSPQGAAYNSPLHF	TGTGCCAGCAGCCCACAGGGGGCGGCCTATAATTCACCCCTCCACTTT
TRBD2	TRBV7-9	few	TRBJ2-1	CASSLPLGLAGLEQFF	TGTGCCAGCAGCTTACCCCTGGGACTAGCGGGACTTGAGCAGTTCTTC
TRBD1	TRBV29-1	-	TRBJ2-1	CSGRDRTYNEQFF	TGCAGCGGTAGGGACAGGACCTACAATGAGCAGTTCTTC
TRBD1	TRBV3-1/TRBV3-2	-	TRBJ1-4	CASSQNWDRAGEKLFF	TGTGCCAGCAGCCAAAACTGGGACAGGGCGGGAGAAAAACTGTTTTTT
-	TRBV6-5	few	TRBJ1-5	CASSYFQGLDQPQHF	TGTGCCAGCAGTTATTTTCAGGGGTTAGATCAGCCCCAGCATTTT
TRBD2	TRBV11-3	-	TRBJ2-1	CASSPEAGLPFYGQFF	TGTGCCAGCAGCCCCGAAGCGGGACTACCTTTTTACGGGCAGTTCTTC
-	TRBV4-1	-	TRBJ1-6	CASSQVLSRSPLHF	TGCGCCAGCAGCCAAGTGCTGAGCCGATCACCCCTCCACTTT
TRBD2	TRBV5-1	-	TRBJ2-1	CASSPSGSSYNEQFF	TGCGCCAGCAGCCCCAGCGGGAGCTCCTACAATGAGCAGTTCTTC
TRBD1	TRBV2	-	TRBJ2-5	CASSYRTGRETQYF	TGTGCCAGCAGCTACAGGACAGGGCGAGAGACCCAGTACTTC
-	TRBV2	-	TRBJ2-1	CATKYSGRGSYNEQFF	TGTGCCACCAAATATTCGGGGAGAGGTTCCTACAATGAGCAGTTCTTC
TRBD2	TRBV4-2	-	TRBJ2-2	CASSQASGNAANTGELFF	TGTGCCAGCAGCCAAGCTAGCGGGAACGCCGCGAACACCGGGGAGCTGTTTTTT
TRBD2	TRBV5-1	-	TRBJ2-2	CASSFLAGANTGELFF	TGCGCCAGCAGCTTCCTAGCGGGGGCCAACACCGGGGAGCTGTTTTTT
-	TRBV18	-	TRBJ1-4	CASSQQGAEKLFF	TGTGCCAGCTCACAACAGGGTGCGGAAAAACTGTTTTTT
TRBD1	TRBV19	-	TRBJ1-5	CASKTGTGLNQPQHF	TGTGCCAGTAAAACCGGGACAGGTCTCAATCAGCCCCAGCATTTT
-	TRBV6-6	-	TRBJ1-1	CASTLEKNTEAFF	TGTGCCAGCACCCTAGAAAAGAACACTGAAGCTTTCTTT
TRBD2	TRBV7-9	-	TRBJ2-5	CASSKGLAGAETQYF	TGTGCCAGCAGCAAGGGACTAGCGGGGGCAGAGACCCAGTACTTC
-	TRBV11-3	-	TRBJ2-1	CASSLGGSSEQFF	TGTGCCAGCAGCTTAGGCGGGTCGAGTGAGCAGTTCTTC
-	TRBV4-3	-	TRBJ2-2	CASSQDPRGGWNTGELFF	TGCGCCAGCAGCCAAGACCCCCGGGGAGGATGGAACACCGGGGAGCTGTTTTTT
-	TRBV30	-	TRBJ1-1	CAWFRGVTEAFF	TGTGCCTGGTTTCGGGGAGTCACTGAAGCTTTCTTT
TRBD1	TRBV27	-	TRBJ1-1	CASSTRDRGPEAFF	TGTGCCAGCAGTACCCGGGACAGGGGTCCTGAAGCTTTCTTT
TRBD1	TRBV18	-	TRBJ2-5	CASSPGQPKETQYF	TGTGCCAGCTCACCGGGACAGCCCAAAGAGACCCAGTACTTC
-	TRBV3-1/TRBV3-2	once	TRBJ2-3	CASSLRAKARGIDTQYF	TGTGCCAGCAGCCTTAGGGCCAAGGCTAGGGGGATAGATACGCAGTATTTT